What follows are 22 T cell receptor beta chains derived from one specimen sequenced in a study of cytomegalovirus exposure and HLA in healthy donors. PCR primers comprised 60 Vbeta and 13 Jbeta primers. The table came from immunoSEQ multiplex PCR; TCRdb's copy has only in-frame clones and leaves some out. The table lists 60,000 to 70,000 clones, over 75% of them singletons. The material sequenced was PBMCs. The origin of the receptors is a male donor in good health and CMV-seropositive.

The chain joins TRBV19 to TRBJ2-3; D is perhaps TRBD1 (6 bases). This CDR3 spans 17 amino acids. Germline V gene sequence: CDR1 LNHDA, CDR2 SQIVND (reference sequence). V lost 4 bases to trimming and J lost 2 bases, with 19 bases between them. The CDR3 is CASSTPPGQPPTDTQYF. DNA for the CDR3: TGTGCCAGTAGTACCCCCCCGGGACAACCACCCACAGATACGCAGTATTTT.

The CDR3 DNA follows: TGTGCCAGCAGGGGAGGTGGGGGAACTAATAGCAATCAGCCCCAGCATTTT. This gives the protein CASRGGGGTNSNQPQHF. This chain links TRBV28 with TRBJ1-5; possibly TRBD1 for D (5 bases). Germline CDR1 is MDHEN and CDR2 is SYDVKM. Trimming left V 6 bases short and J 0 bases short, with 18 bases between. The CDR3 runs to 17 residues.

V is TRBV7-6 and J is TRBJ1-2; D might be TRBD1 (6 bases). V gave up 1 base and J gave up 7 bases, with 16 bases separating them. Per germline, CDR1 SGHVS and CDR2 FNYEAQ. The CDR3 length is 15 residues. The CDR3 reads CASSLEKQGSGGYTF. The DNA for the CDR3 is TGTGCCAGCAGCTTAGAAAAACAGGGATCGGGTGGCTACACCTTC.

The rearrangement uses TRBV5-1 and TRBJ2-7, with 12 positions matching TRBD1. The CDR3 sequence is 14 residues long. Germline CDR1 reads SGHRS; CDR2 reads YFSETQ. Unmatched junction bases numbered 5, after V lost 4 bases and J lost 6 bases. CDR3 DNA sequence: TGCGCCAGCAGCCTCGGGACAGGGGGCGGCGAGCAGTACTTC. Its translation: CASSLGTGGGEQYF.

The genes are TRBV7-2 and TRBJ2-1; D is perhaps TRBD1 (6 bases). The CDR3 runs 13 residues. With 1 base removed from V and 10 bases from J, the gap between germline ends came to 11 bases. Germline V lookup: CDR1 SGHTA, CDR2 FQGNSA. The CDR3 is CASSLGFGTEQFF. The CDR3 DNA reads as TGTGCCAGCAGCTTAGGCTTCGGGACAGAGCAGTTCTTC. The full variable domain, with the rest looked up from reference TRBV7-2 and TRBJ2-1, is GAGVSQSPSNKVTEKGKDVELRCDPISGHTALYWYRQSLGQGLEFLIYFQGNSAPDKSGLPSDRFSAERTGGSVSTLTIQRTQQEDSAVYLCASSLGFGTEQFFGPGTRLTVL.

This clone was found a few times. Distinct nucleotide sequences in the sample also encode this CDR3. The J gene is TRBJ1-1, the V gene TRBV7-9; 10 bases match TRBD1. The CDR3 sequence is 14 residues long. Germline-derived CDR1 and CDR2 are SEHNR and FQNEAQ (reference sequence). The V and J ends lost 5 bases and 1 base, in that order; junction bases with no gene match: 1. CDR3 region: CASSRTGGNTEAFF. The CDR3 DNA is TGTGCCAGCAGCAGGACAGGGGGGAACACTGAAGCTTTCTTT.

This clone was picked up one time. The gene calls are TRBV6-5 and TRBJ2-7, with D maybe TRBD1 (5 bases). Looked up from germline, CDR1 is MNHEY and CDR2 is SVGAGI. V was pared by 9 bases and J by 0 bases, with 9 bases between. The CDR3 runs 12 residues. The CDR3 sequence is CASPGHSYEQYF. DNA for the CDR3: TGTGCCAGTCCTGGACACTCCTACGAGCAGTACTTC.

The chain is built from TRBV7-9 and TRBJ1-1; tentatively, D is TRBD1 (6 bases). The V gene's germline CDR1 is SEHNR and CDR2 FQNEAQ (reference sequence). The length of the CDR3 is 15 residues. Trimming stripped 2 bases from V and 0 bases from J, with 10 bases between. The DNA of the CDR3 is TGTGCCAGCAGCTTACCTCGGACAGTGAACACTGAAGCTTTCTTT. Residues: CASSLPRTVNTEAFF.

This clone was seen more than once but under ten times. The chain has TRBV6-6 and TRBJ2-7, with unresolved D. V was cut by 7 bases and J by 0 bases, with 10 bases left in between. Germline V lookup: CDR1 MNHNY, CDR2 SVGAGI (reference sequence). This CDR3 is built from 13 residues. CDR3 DNA sequence: TGTGCCAGCATCCGCGGCGACTCCTACGAGCAGTACTTC. Protein: CASIRGDSYEQYF.

The chain links TRBV9 to TRBJ2-5; TRBD2 aligns across 12 bases. This CDR3 is 17 amino acids long. CDR1 is SGDLS, CDR2 YYNGEE, per germline. The V gene end was trimmed by 0 bases and the J gene end by 3 bases; junction bases not matched to a gene: 6. As DNA, the CDR3 is TGTGCCAGCAGCGTAGCTGGGTCTAGCGGGGGGGAAGAGACCCAGTACTTC. This translates into CASSVAGSSGGEETQYF.

The V gene is TRBV6-5, the J gene TRBJ1-2; 9 positions agree with TRBD1. Germline trimming cut 4 bases from V and 6 bases from J; bases unmatched to any gene: 12. Germline CDR1 MNHEY, CDR2 SVGAGI. This CDR3 is built from 16 residues. The CDR3 sequence is CASSSTGTGKVDGYTF. In DNA, the CDR3 is TGTGCCAGCAGTTCCACCGGGACAGGGAAAGTCGATGGCTACACCTTC.

The V and J genes are TRBV30 and TRBJ1-5; tentative D call: TRBD1 (6 bases). The CDR3 runs to 14 residues. CDR1 and CDR2 (germline): GTSNPN, SVGIG (reference sequence). Trimming removed 2 bases at V and 5 bases at J, with 13 bases between. CDR3 nucleotides: TGTGCCTGGAGTCACAGGGCGGGTGATCAGCCCCAGCATTTT. Its translation is CAWSHRAGDQPQHF.

The gene calls are TRBV13 and TRBJ1-2; 7 nucleotides agree with TRBD1. This CDR3 has 14 residues. V shed 4 bases and J 8 bases; nucleotides not matched to a gene: 10. Germline CDR1 is PRHDT and CDR2 is FYEKMQ (reference sequence). The DNA of the CDR3 is TGTGCCAGCAGCTCCTCCGGGACAGTGGAAGGCTACACCTTC. It codes for CASSSSGTVEGYTF.

V usage is TRBV10-3 and J usage is TRBJ2-5; TRBD2 might be the D (5 bases). The germline V gene has CDR1 ENHRY and CDR2 SYGVKD. Deletions cut 3 bases from V and 4 bases from J, with 9 bases between. The CDR3 extends over 13 amino acids. CDR3 region: CAISERTSETQYF. For the CDR3, the DNA is TGTGCCATCAGTGAACGGACTTCAGAGACCCAGTACTTC.

V and J are TRBV11-3 and TRBJ2-6; 11 positions match TRBD1. The V gene end was trimmed by 5 bases and the J gene end by 4 bases; junction bases not matched to a gene: 7. The CDR3 contains 17 residues. Germline values: CDR1 SGHNT, CDR2 YENEEA. DNA for the CDR3: TGTGCCAGCAGCCCTGGGACAGGGGGGTACGGGGCCAACGTCCTGACTTTC. Protein: CASSPGTGGYGANVLTF. Full variable domain (rest looked up from reference TRBV11-3 and TRBJ2-6): EAGVVQSPRYKIIEKKQPVAFWCNPISGHNTLYWYLQNLGQGPELLIRYENEEAVDDSQLPKDRFSAERLKGVDSTLKIQPAELGDSAVYLCASSPGTGGYGANVLTFGAGSRLTVL.

At least ten counts were recorded for this clone. The rearrangement uses TRBV19 and TRBJ1-1, with 7 bases lining up with TRBD1. The J segment lost 10 bases and the V segment lost 2 bases, leaving 7 bases of the junction unmatched. CDR1 and CDR2 from the germline V gene are LNHDA and SQIVND (reference sequence). CDR3 length: 13 residues. The CDR3 sequence is CASSIPQGRSAFF. The DNA for the CDR3 is TGTGCCAGTAGTATACCACAGGGGCGTTCAGCTTTCTTT.

V gene TRBV27 combines with J gene TRBJ1-2, with D maybe TRBD1 (6 bases). From germline, CDR1 is MNHEY and CDR2 SMNVEV (reference sequence). There are 15 residues in the CDR3. The V end lost 5 bases, the J end lost 6 bases, and 19 bases lay between the germline ends. CDR3 coding DNA: TGTGCCAGCAGTCAATCGGGAAGGGGGATGGATGGCTACACCTTC. Its protein product is CASSQSGRGMDGYTF.

The chain is built from TRBV9 and TRBJ2-1; maybe TRBD2 (5 bases). The CDR3 runs to 14 residues. The germline V gene encodes CDR1 SGDLS and CDR2 YYNGEE. V lost 2 bases, J lost 8 bases, and 14 bases lay in between. The CDR3 DNA follows: TGTGCCAGCAGCGTCGCTACTAGTTTCGATGAGCAGTTCTTC. Translated: CASSVATSFDEQFF.

This chain connects TRBV10-2 to TRBJ1-1; 9 bases match TRBD1. Germline V gene lookup returns CDR1 WSHSY and CDR2 SAAADI. V shed 4 bases and J 7 bases; nucleotides not matched to a gene: 7. This CDR3 region has 14 residues. The CDR3 DNA follows: TGCGCCAGCAGTGTTCGGACAGGGGCTGGTGAAGCTTTCTTT. Its protein is CASSVRTGAGEAFF.

Only a few counts were recorded for this clone. V and J are TRBV7-2 and TRBJ2-1, with D possibly being TRBD1 (6 bases). CDR3 length: 15 amino acids. V was clipped by 4 bases and J by 1 base, with 11 bases between them. Germline CDR1 is SGHTA and CDR2 is FQGNSA. The CDR3 reads CASSSAGTSYNEQFF. As DNA, the CDR3 is TGTGCCAGCAGCTCCGCCGGGACATCCTACAATGAGCAGTTCTTC.

This clone came up a few times. The V and J genes are TRBV11-3 and TRBJ2-3, with TRBD1 as a possible D gene (7 bases). The V end was cut by 5 bases, the J end by 8 bases, with 8 bases between. The CDR3 is 11 residues long. Germline-derived CDR1 and CDR2 are SGHNT and YENEEA. CDR3 in amino acids: CASSQGGTQYF. CDR3 in DNA: TGTGCCAGCAGCCAGGGGGGTACGCAGTATTTT.

As for this clone: The junction differs from germline at one of its ends, possibly a read error. The chain employs TRBV7-9 and TRBJ1-1; the match to TRBD1 covers 7 bases. The germline V gene has CDR1 SEHNR and CDR2 FQNEAQ (reference sequence). This CDR3 has 13 residues. The CDR3, as DNA: TGTGCCAGCAGCTTAGCGAGGACAGGCGGGCCCCCCTTT. Translation gives CASSLARTGGPPF.